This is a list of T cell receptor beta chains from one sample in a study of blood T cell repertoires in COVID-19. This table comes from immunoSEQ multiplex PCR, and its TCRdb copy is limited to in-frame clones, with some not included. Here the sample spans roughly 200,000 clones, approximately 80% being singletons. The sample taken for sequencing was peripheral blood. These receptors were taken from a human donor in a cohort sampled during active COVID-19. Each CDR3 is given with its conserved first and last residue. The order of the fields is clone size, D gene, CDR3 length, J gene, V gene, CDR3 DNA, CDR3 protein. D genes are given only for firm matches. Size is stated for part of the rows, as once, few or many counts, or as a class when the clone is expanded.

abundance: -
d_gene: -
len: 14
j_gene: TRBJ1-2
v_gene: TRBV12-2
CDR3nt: TGTGCAAGTCGCTGTGGACAGGGGTCGTATGGCTACACCTTC
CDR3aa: CASRCGQGSYGYTF

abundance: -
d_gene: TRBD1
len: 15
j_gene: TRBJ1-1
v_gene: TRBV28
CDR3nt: TGTGCCAGCAGGTACTCACAGGGGGAGGGCACTGAAGCTTTCTTT
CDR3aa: CASRYSQGEGTEAFF

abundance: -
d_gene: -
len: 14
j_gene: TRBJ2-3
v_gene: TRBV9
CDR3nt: TGTGCCAGCAGCGTAGCAGGTCTAACAGATACGCAGTATTTT
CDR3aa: CASSVAGLTDTQYF

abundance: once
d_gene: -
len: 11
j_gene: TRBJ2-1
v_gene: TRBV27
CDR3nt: TGTGCCAGCACCATCGGCGGGGAGCAGTTCTTC
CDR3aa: CASTIGGEQFF

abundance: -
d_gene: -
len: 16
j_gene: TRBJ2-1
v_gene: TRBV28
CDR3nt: TGTGCCAGCAGTTTTTCTGGCAGGGGAATGTACAATGAGCAGTTCTTC
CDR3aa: CASSFSGRGMYNEQFF

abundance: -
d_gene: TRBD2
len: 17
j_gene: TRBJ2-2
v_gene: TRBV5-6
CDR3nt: TGTGCCAGCAGCGTAAGGGTTAGCGGGGCGAACACCGGGGAGCTGTTTTTT
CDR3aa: CASSVRVSGANTGELFF

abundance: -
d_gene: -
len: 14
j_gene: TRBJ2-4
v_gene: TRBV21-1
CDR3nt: TGTGCCAGCAGCAAGGCCAGGGTGGAGTACATTCAGTACTTC
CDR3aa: CASSKARVEYIQYF

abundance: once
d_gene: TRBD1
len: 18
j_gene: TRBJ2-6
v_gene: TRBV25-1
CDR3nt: TGTGCCAGCAGTGCCGTACAGGGGCTAGGCTCTGGGGCCAACGTCCTGACTTTC
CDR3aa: CASSAVQGLGSGANVLTF

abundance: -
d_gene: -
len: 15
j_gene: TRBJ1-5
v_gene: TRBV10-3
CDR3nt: TGTGCCATCAGTGAGGGGGGCAGGGATTATCAGCCCCAGCATTTT
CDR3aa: CAISEGGRDYQPQHF

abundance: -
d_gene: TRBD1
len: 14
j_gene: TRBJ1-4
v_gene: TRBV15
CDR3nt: TGTGCCACCAGCAGGACAGGGGGGCCTGAAAAACTGTTTTTT
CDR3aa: CATSRTGGPEKLFF

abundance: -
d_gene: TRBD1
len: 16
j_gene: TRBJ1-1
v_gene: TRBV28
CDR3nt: TGTGCCAGCAGTACAGGGGGCGGCGGAGGGCGAACTGAAGCTTTCTTT
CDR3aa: CASSTGGGGGRTEAFF

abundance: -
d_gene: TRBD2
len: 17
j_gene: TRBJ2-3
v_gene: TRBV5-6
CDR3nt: TGTGCCAGCAGCCCGGGGGGTACGTCGGGTCTCACAGATACGCAGTATTTT
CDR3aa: CASSPGGTSGLTDTQYF

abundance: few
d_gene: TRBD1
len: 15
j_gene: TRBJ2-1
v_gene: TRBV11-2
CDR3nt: TGTGCCAGCAGCTTAGGGACAGGACCGTACAATGAGCAGTTCTTC
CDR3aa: CASSLGTGPYNEQFF

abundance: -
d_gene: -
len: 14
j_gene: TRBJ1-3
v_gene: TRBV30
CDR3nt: TGTGCCTGGAGTAACCAGGGTTCTGGAAACACCATATATTTT
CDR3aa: CAWSNQGSGNTIYF

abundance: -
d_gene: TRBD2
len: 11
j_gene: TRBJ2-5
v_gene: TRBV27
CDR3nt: TGTGCCAGCAGTTGGGGGGGGACCCAGTACTTC
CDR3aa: CASSWGGTQYF

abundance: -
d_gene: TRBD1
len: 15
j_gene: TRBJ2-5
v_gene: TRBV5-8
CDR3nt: TGTGCCAGCAGCTTGTCCAGGGGGCGGCTAGAGACCCAGTACTTC
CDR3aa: CASSLSRGRLETQYF

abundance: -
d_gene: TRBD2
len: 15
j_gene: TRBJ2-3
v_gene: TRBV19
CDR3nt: TGTGCCAGTAGGCGGCTAGCGGGAACAACAGATACGCAGTATTTT
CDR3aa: CASRRLAGTTDTQYF

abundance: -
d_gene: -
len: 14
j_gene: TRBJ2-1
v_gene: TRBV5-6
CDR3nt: TGTGCCAGCATCCGGACAGACGACTACAATGAGCAGTTCTTC
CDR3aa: CASIRTDDYNEQFF

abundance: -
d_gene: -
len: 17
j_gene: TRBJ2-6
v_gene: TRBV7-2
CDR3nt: TGTGCCAGCAGCTCCCGAGGGACTGCCTCTGGGGCCAACGTCCTGACTTTC
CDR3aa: CASSSRGTASGANVLTF

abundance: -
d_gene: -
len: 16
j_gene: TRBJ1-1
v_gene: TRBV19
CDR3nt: TGTGCCAGTAGTATAAATTACAGGAGCTTGAACACTGAAGCTTTCTTT
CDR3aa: CASSINYRSLNTEAFF

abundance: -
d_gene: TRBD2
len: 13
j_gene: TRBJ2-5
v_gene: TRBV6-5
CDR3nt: TGTGCCAGCAGGCTAGCGGGGGTTGAGACCCAGTACTTC
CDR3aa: CASRLAGVETQYF

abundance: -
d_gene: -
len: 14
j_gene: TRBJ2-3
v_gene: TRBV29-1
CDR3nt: TGCAGCAGTATCCCGGGACTTTACACAGATACGCAGTATTTT
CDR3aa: CSSIPGLYTDTQYF

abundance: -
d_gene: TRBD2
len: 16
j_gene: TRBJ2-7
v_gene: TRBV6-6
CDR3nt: TGTGCCAGCAGTTCGGGGGGGACTAGCGGAGCCTACGAGCAGTACTTC
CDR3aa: CASSSGGTSGAYEQYF

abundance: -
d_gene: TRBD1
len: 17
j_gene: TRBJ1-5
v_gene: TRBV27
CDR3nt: TGTGCCAGCAGTTTATCGGGGGGACAGGGCAGCAATCAGCCCCAGCATTTT
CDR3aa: CASSLSGGQGSNQPQHF

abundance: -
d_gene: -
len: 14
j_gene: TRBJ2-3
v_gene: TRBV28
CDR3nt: TGTGCCAGCAGTTTGGTAGCGGGCACAGATACGCAGTATTTT
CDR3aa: CASSLVAGTDTQYF

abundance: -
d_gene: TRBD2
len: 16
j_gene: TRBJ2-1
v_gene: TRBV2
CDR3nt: TGTGCCAGCAGACAGGGACTAGCGGGAGGGCAAGGTGAGCAGTTCTTC
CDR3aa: CASRQGLAGGQGEQFF

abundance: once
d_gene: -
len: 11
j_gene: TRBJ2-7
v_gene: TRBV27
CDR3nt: TGTGCCAGCAATCCTGCCTACGAGCAGTACTTC
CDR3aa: CASNPAYEQYF

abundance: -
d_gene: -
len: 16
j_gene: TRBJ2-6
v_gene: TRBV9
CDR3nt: TGTGCCAGCAGCCTTCTTTCCTTTTCTGGGGCCAACGTCCTGACTTTC
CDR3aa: CASSLLSFSGANVLTF

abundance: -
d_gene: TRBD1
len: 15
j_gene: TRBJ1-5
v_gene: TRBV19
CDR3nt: TGTGCCAGTAGTACTCCGGGACAGGGGAATCAGCCCCAGCATTTT
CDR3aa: CASSTPGQGNQPQHF